The 13 T cell receptor beta chains below come from one sample, sequenced in a study of response to subunit inactivated influenza vaccine. TCRdb used MiXCR to reprocess the RT-PCR reads, holding one entry per CDR3 protein. The data hold hundreds of thousands of distinct CDR3 sequences, with more than 15% observed a single time. Sequences were derived from CD4+ T cells sorted from PBMCs, sampled around 25 months after vaccination. The source is a man in his fifties or sixties who received an inactivated influenza vaccine.

This clonotype was counted ten times or more. The J gene is TRBJ1-2, the V gene TRBV6-5; the D gene is possibly TRBD1 (6 bases). V dropped 2 bases and J dropped 1 base, with 8 bases sitting between them. CDR3 length: 14 amino acids. Germline V CDR1 and CDR2: MNHEY, SVGAGI. In DNA, the CDR3 is TGTGCCAGCAGTTACGACAGGCTTAACTATGGCTACACCTTC. As protein: CASSYDRLNYGYTF.

This clonotype was seen once. The V and J genes are TRBV9 and TRBJ2-3, with a weak D call TRBD1 (6 bases). The CDR3 covers 16 residues. The V gene lost 3 bases and the J gene lost 4 bases, with 18 bases spanning the gap. Per germline, CDR1 SGDLS and CDR2 YYNGEE. The CDR3 DNA is TGTGCCAGCAGCGGAGGGGGATTAGTTCCCCCAGATACGCAGTATTTT. It yields the protein CASSGGGLVPPDTQYF.

The gene calls are TRBV24-1 and TRBJ2-5; no definite D call. This CDR3 contains 13 residues. CDR1 and CDR2 (germline): KGHDR, SFDVKD. Between the trimmed V and J ends, which lost 5 bases and 2 bases, there was a span of 8 bases. The CDR3 region is CATSGLGQETQYF. CDR3 sequence (DNA): TGTGCCACCAGTGGACTGGGGCAAGAGACCCAGTACTTC.

This chain joins TRBV7-9 and TRBJ2-3; TRBD1 might be the D (6 bases). Trimming stripped 10 bases from V and 15 bases from J, with 35 bases between. The CDR3 length is 16 residues. In germline, CDR1 is SEHNR, CDR2 FQNEAQ (reference sequence). The CDR3: CATLGPKGQPTVGEYF. CDR3 in DNA: TGTGCCACGTTGGGACCGAAAGGACAGCCCACGGTCGGAGAATATTTT.

In its sample, this clonotype is medium-sized. The chain carries TRBV12-3 or TRBV12-4 and TRBJ2-7; TRBD2 is a possible D gene (6 bases). The CDR3 has 13 residues. Trimming took 7 bases from V and 5 from J, leaving 15 bases between them. CDR3 amino acids: CASTRAGGDEQYF. The CDR3 bases are TGTGCCAGCACCCGGGCAGGAGGGGACGAGCAGTACTTC.

This clonotype has ten or more counts. The CDR3 sequence: CASSLETTYEQYF. Here the CDR3 DNA reads TGCGCCAGCAGCTTGGAAACCACCTACGAGCAGTACTTC. V usage is TRBV5-1 and J usage is TRBJ2-7; D unresolved. CDR1 SGHRS and CDR2 YFSETQ come from the germline V gene. Trimming took 0 bases from V and 2 from J, leaving 6 bases between them. The CDR3 is 13 amino acids. The full variable domain, with the rest looked up from reference TRBV5-1 and TRBJ2-7, is KAGVTQTPRYLIKTRGQQVTLSCSPISGHRSVSWYQQTPGQGLQFLFEYFSETQRNKGNFPGRFSGRQFSNSRSEMNVSTLELGDSALYLCASSLETTYEQYFGPGTRLTVT.

The V call is TRBV20-1, the J call TRBJ2-3, with no clear D. The CDR3 is 13 amino acids. V was shortened by 3 bases and J by 2 bases, with 9 bases between the two germline ends. Germline V gene lookup returns CDR1 DFQATT and CDR2 SNEGSKA (reference sequence). This CDR3 is CSASYGNTDTQYF. The CDR3 DNA is TGCAGTGCTAGTTATGGGAACACAGATACGCAGTATTTT.

The chain has TRBV7-2 and TRBJ2-3; D uncertain. Germline assignment: CDR1 SGHTA and CDR2 FQGNSA. CDR3 size: 15 residues. Trimming pared 1 base from V and 1 base from J, leaving 9 bases between. This chain's CDR3 is CASSLDRQGTDTQYF. In DNA form, the CDR3 reads TGTGCCAGCAGCTTAGATAGGCAAGGCACAGATACGCAGTATTTT.

The chain recombines TRBV28 with TRBJ2-7, with D possibly being TRBD1 (7 bases). CDR1 is MDHEN, CDR2 SYDVKM, per germline. CDR3 length: 15 amino acids. The V gene lost 0 bases and the J gene lost 4 bases, with 13 bases spanning the gap. For the CDR3, the DNA is TGTGCCAGCAGTTTATGGGGGTCAGGGGGGTACGAGCAGTACTTC. Its protein is CASSLWGSGGYEQYF.

The V call is TRBV5-1, the J call TRBJ1-2; D gene unclear. Looked up from germline, CDR1 is SGHRS and CDR2 is YFSETQ. Trimming stripped 0 bases from V and 4 bases from J, with 7 bases between. This CDR3 region has 13 residues. The CDR3 sequence is CASSLAVSYGYTF. DNA for the CDR3: TGCGCCAGCAGCTTGGCCGTTAGCTATGGCTACACCTTC.

The chain couples TRBV28 to TRBJ2-1; TRBD2 might be the D (6 bases). The V end was cut by 5 bases, the J end by 5 bases, with 13 bases between. The CDR3 runs to 14 residues. Germline V lookup: CDR1 MDHEN, CDR2 SYDVKM. CDR3 in DNA: TGTGCCAGCAGTCACCCGGGGACTGACAATGAGCAGTTCTTC. Translated: CASSHPGTDNEQFF.

The chain joins TRBV28 to TRBJ2-1, with 7 bases aligning to TRBD2. J gave up 2 bases and V 8 bases, and 12 bases lay outside the gene matches. Germline CDR1 and CDR2: MDHEN and SYDVKM. The CDR3 covers 16 residues. The CDR3 DNA is TGTGCCAGCGCCTCGCCCGCGGGGGTTCCCTACAATGAGCAGTTCTTC. Translating gives CASASPAGVPYNEQFF.

This clonotype has a handful of counts. V gene TRBV20-1 combines with J gene TRBJ2-2, with D perhaps TRBD2 (5 bases). The CDR3 contains 12 residues. Germline CDR1 DFQATT, CDR2 SNEGSKA (reference sequence). Trimming shortened V by 0 bases and J by 8 bases, and 7 bases separated the two germline ends. Here the CDR3 DNA reads TGCAGTGCTAGAGATAAGCGGGGGGAGCTGTTTTTT. Its translation is CSARDKRGELFF.